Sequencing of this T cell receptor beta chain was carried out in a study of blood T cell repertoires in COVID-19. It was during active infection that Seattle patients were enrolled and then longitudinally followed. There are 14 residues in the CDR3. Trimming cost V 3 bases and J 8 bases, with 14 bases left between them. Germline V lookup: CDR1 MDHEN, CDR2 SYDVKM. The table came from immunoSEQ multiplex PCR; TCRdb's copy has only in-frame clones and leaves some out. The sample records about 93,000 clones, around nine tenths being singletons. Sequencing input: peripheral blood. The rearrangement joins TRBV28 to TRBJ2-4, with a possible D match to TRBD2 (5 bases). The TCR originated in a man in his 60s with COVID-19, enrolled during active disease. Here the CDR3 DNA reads TGTGCCAGCAGTTTGGAGGTGGTACGGTACATTCAGTACTTC. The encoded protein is CASSLEVVRYIQYF.